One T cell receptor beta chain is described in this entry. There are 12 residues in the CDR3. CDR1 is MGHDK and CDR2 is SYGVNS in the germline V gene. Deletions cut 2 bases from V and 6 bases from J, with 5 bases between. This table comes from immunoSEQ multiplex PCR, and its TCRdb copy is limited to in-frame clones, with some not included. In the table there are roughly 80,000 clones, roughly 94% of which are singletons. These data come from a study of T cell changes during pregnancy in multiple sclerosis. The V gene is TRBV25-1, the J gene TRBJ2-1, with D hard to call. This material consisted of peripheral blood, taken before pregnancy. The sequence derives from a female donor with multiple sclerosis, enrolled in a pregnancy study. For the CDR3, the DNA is TGTGCCAGCAGTGAACGTAGCAATGAGCAGTTCTTC. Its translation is CASSERSNEQFF.